This is a list of T cell receptor beta chains from one sample in a study of OX40 agonist ivuxolimab in advanced cancers. Sequencing used immunoSEQ multiplex PCR; TCRdb keeps in-frame clones, though not all of them. Of about 61,000 clones in the sample, roughly four fifths are singletons; the top ten hold roughly 3.4%. The material was CD4+ or CD8+ T cells sorted from blood, obtained in a trial of the OX40 agonist ivuxolimab. Receptors were obtained from an adult with an advanced solid tumor such as melanoma, head and neck, liver or kidney cancer. Each CDR3 is given with its conserved first and last residue. Fields, in order: clone size, D gene, J gene, V gene, CDR3 protein, CDR3 DNA. A D gene is named only where the DNA matches it firmly. Expanded clones are given a class, and other clones once, few, many or no size at all.

clone size: NA
D gene: TRBD1
J gene: TRBJ1-6
V gene: TRBV10-3
CDR3 protein: CATRDLTGENSPLHF
CDR3 DNA: TGTGCCACCAGAGACCTGACAGGGGAAAATTCACCCCTCCACTTT

clone size: NA
D gene: NA
J gene: TRBJ2-7
V gene: TRBV5-1
CDR3 protein: CASTRQGGTYEQYF
CDR3 DNA: TGCGCCAGCACCAGACAGGGAGGCACCTACGAGCAGTACTTC

clone size: NA
D gene: TRBD1
J gene: TRBJ2-7
V gene: TRBV27
CDR3 protein: CASSPLYLGGLYTYEQYF
CDR3 DNA: TGTGCCAGCAGTCCCCTGTACCTAGGGGGCCTGTATACCTACGAGCAGTACTTC

clone size: NA
D gene: TRBD1
J gene: TRBJ2-7
V gene: TRBV19
CDR3 protein: CASSIRQGGDSYEQYF
CDR3 DNA: TGTGCCAGTAGTATACGACAGGGTGGGGACTCCTACGAGCAGTACTTC

clone size: NA
D gene: TRBD2
J gene: TRBJ2-3
V gene: TRBV9
CDR3 protein: CASSVSGGGAAGHTQYF
CDR3 DNA: TGTGCCAGCAGCGTATCGGGCGGGGGGGCGGCGGGGCATACGCAGTATTTT

clone size: NA
D gene: TRBD1
J gene: TRBJ2-5
V gene: TRBV28
CDR3 protein: CASREGGTKETQYF
CDR3 DNA: TGTGCCAGCAGGGAAGGGGGCACAAAAGAGACCCAGTACTTC

clone size: NA
D gene: NA
J gene: TRBJ1-1
V gene: TRBV28
CDR3 protein: CASTPGGKVEAFF
CDR3 DNA: TGTGCCAGCACACCGGGGGGAAAGGTTGAAGCTTTCTTT

clone size: few
D gene: NA
J gene: TRBJ2-1
V gene: TRBV5-8
CDR3 protein: CASSSGGSSYNEQFF
CDR3 DNA: TGTGCCAGCAGCTCCGGCGGAAGCTCCTACAATGAGCAGTTCTTC

clone size: NA
D gene: TRBD1
J gene: TRBJ1-2
V gene: TRBV6-5
CDR3 protein: CASSYSGQFGYGYTF
CDR3 DNA: TGTGCCAGCAGTTACTCGGGACAGTTTGGCTATGGCTACACCTTC

clone size: NA
D gene: NA
J gene: TRBJ2-3
V gene: TRBV6-1
CDR3 protein: CASSEWGGLEDTQYF
CDR3 DNA: TGTGCCAGCAGTGAATGGGGGGGCTTGGAAGATACGCAGTATTTT

clone size: NA
D gene: TRBD2
J gene: TRBJ2-7
V gene: TRBV6-5
CDR3 protein: CASRASGGTEQYF
CDR3 DNA: TGTGCCAGCCGGGCTAGCGGGGGGACCGAGCAGTACTTC

clone size: NA
D gene: NA
J gene: TRBJ2-3
V gene: TRBV10-3
CDR3 protein: CAISGSTELAFRDTQYF
CDR3 DNA: TGTGCCATCAGTGGCTCCACAGAGTTGGCCTTTAGGGATACGCAGTATTTT

clone size: once
D gene: TRBD2
J gene: TRBJ2-1
V gene: TRBV7-9
CDR3 protein: CASSSWTSGGEQFF
CDR3 DNA: TGTGCCAGCAGCTCCTGGACTAGCGGGGGAGAGCAGTTCTTC

clone size: NA
D gene: TRBD2
J gene: TRBJ2-5
V gene: TRBV5-6
CDR3 protein: CARSPGGLAGGYQETQYF
CDR3 DNA: TGTGCCCGCAGCCCGGGGGGGCTAGCGGGGGGTTACCAAGAGACCCAGTACTTC

clone size: NA
D gene: TRBD2
J gene: TRBJ2-1
V gene: TRBV19
CDR3 protein: CASRPLSGADEQFF
CDR3 DNA: TGTGCCAGTAGGCCCCTGAGCGGGGCGGATGAGCAGTTCTTC

clone size: NA
D gene: NA
J gene: TRBJ1-2
V gene: TRBV6-5
CDR3 protein: CASSYQFSGSSYGYTF
CDR3 DNA: TGTGCCAGCAGTTACCAATTCTCCGGGTCCTCCTATGGCTACACCTTC

clone size: NA
D gene: NA
J gene: TRBJ2-4
V gene: TRBV30
CDR3 protein: CAWVTKGKNIQYF
CDR3 DNA: TGTGCCTGGGTGACAAAAGGCAAAAACATTCAGTACTTC

clone size: NA
D gene: NA
J gene: TRBJ2-7
V gene: TRBV28
CDR3 protein: CASRPRTYEQYF
CDR3 DNA: TGTGCCAGCAGACCCCGAACCTACGAGCAGTACTTC

clone size: NA
D gene: TRBD1
J gene: TRBJ1-1
V gene: TRBV27
CDR3 protein: CASSLLQGAETEAFF
CDR3 DNA: TGTGCCAGCAGTCTGCTGCAGGGGGCTGAAACTGAAGCTTTCTTT

clone size: NA
D gene: NA
J gene: TRBJ1-4
V gene: TRBV29-1
CDR3 protein: CSVPDPATNEKLFF
CDR3 DNA: TGCAGCGTCCCGGACCCTGCAACTAATGAAAAACTGTTTTTT

clone size: NA
D gene: NA
J gene: TRBJ1-2
V gene: TRBV14
CDR3 protein: CASSFNYNYGYTF
CDR3 DNA: TGTGCCAGCAGCTTCAACTATAACTATGGCTACACCTTC

clone size: few
D gene: NA
J gene: TRBJ1-5
V gene: TRBV30
CDR3 protein: CAWSTGLDQPQHF
CDR3 DNA: TGTGCCTGGAGTACAGGGCTAGATCAGCCCCAGCATTTT

clone size: once
D gene: NA
J gene: TRBJ1-3
V gene: TRBV6-5
CDR3 protein: CASSYARGTGNTIYF
CDR3 DNA: TGTGCCAGCAGTTACGCGCGGGGAACTGGAAACACCATATATTTT

clone size: NA
D gene: TRBD1
J gene: TRBJ2-7
V gene: TRBV28
CDR3 protein: CASSSGTGTYEQYF
CDR3 DNA: TGTGCCAGCAGTTCGGGGACAGGGACCTACGAGCAGTACTTC

clone size: once
D gene: NA
J gene: TRBJ1-5
V gene: TRBV21-1
CDR3 protein: CASSKLRRGRGGADSNQPQHF
CDR3 DNA: TGTGCCAGCAGCAAACTTCGGCGGGGGCGGGGGGGCGCGGATAGCAATCAGCCCCAGCATTTT

clone size: NA
D gene: TRBD1
J gene: TRBJ2-2
V gene: TRBV23-1
CDR3 protein: CASTLSIEDRGPGELFF
CDR3 DNA: TGCGCCAGCACTCTGTCCATCGAGGACAGGGGGCCCGGGGAGCTGTTTTTT

clone size: NA
D gene: TRBD1
J gene: TRBJ2-7
V gene: TRBV7-9
CDR3 protein: CASSLGQGGYEQYF
CDR3 DNA: TGTGCCAGCAGCTTAGGACAGGGGGGATACGAGCAGTACTTC

clone size: once
D gene: NA
J gene: TRBJ1-5
V gene: TRBV19
CDR3 protein: CASSFSGGGRQPQHF
CDR3 DNA: TGTGCCAGTAGTTTCTCCGGGGGCGGTAGACAGCCCCAGCATTTT

clone size: NA
D gene: TRBD2
J gene: TRBJ2-7
V gene: TRBV6-5
CDR3 protein: CASTSPGLAAYEQYF
CDR3 DNA: TGTGCCAGCACTTCTCCGGGACTAGCGGCCTACGAGCAGTACTTC

clone size: NA
D gene: NA
J gene: TRBJ2-1
V gene: TRBV5-8
CDR3 protein: CASRWGPQVGEQFF
CDR3 DNA: TGTGCCAGCAGGTGGGGCCCCCAGGTTGGTGAGCAGTTCTTC

clone size: NA
D gene: NA
J gene: TRBJ2-5
V gene: TRBV5-1
CDR3 protein: CASSLRGQETQYF
CDR3 DNA: TGCGCCAGCAGCTTAAGGGGCCAAGAGACCCAGTACTTC

clone size: NA
D gene: TRBD1
J gene: TRBJ2-5
V gene: TRBV9
CDR3 protein: CASSLTGGKGETQYF
CDR3 DNA: TGTGCCAGCAGCTTAACAGGGGGCAAAGGGGAGACCCAGTACTTC

clone size: NA
D gene: TRBD1
J gene: TRBJ2-7
V gene: TRBV29-1
CDR3 protein: CSAADRYYEQYF
CDR3 DNA: TGCAGCGCCGCGGACAGGTACTACGAGCAGTACTTC

clone size: NA
D gene: NA
J gene: TRBJ1-2
V gene: TRBV28
CDR3 protein: CASSSPALNYGYTF
CDR3 DNA: TGTGCCAGCAGTTCCCCGGCACTGAACTATGGCTACACCTTC

clone size: NA
D gene: TRBD2
J gene: TRBJ2-5
V gene: TRBV29-1
CDR3 protein: CSVEKRLAGEETQYF
CDR3 DNA: TGCAGCGTTGAAAAGCGCCTAGCGGGGGAAGAGACCCAGTACTTC

clone size: NA
D gene: NA
J gene: TRBJ2-3
V gene: TRBV27
CDR3 protein: CAINSGLTLRSTDTQYF
CDR3 DNA: TGTGCCATTAATAGCGGACTAACCTTACGAAGCACAGATACGCAGTATTTT

clone size: NA
D gene: TRBD2
J gene: TRBJ2-5
V gene: TRBV4-1
CDR3 protein: CASSQEHLAGNSIQYF
CDR3 DNA: TGCGCCAGCAGCCAAGAGCACCTAGCGGGTAATTCCATCCAGTACTTC

clone size: NA
D gene: TRBD1
J gene: TRBJ2-5
V gene: TRBV19
CDR3 protein: CASTPSGQGLETQYF
CDR3 DNA: TGTGCCAGTACTCCTTCCGGACAGGGATTAGAGACCCAGTACTTC

clone size: NA
D gene: NA
J gene: TRBJ1-2
V gene: TRBV14
CDR3 protein: CASSQEGLGRNYGYTF
CDR3 DNA: TGTGCCAGCAGCCAAGAAGGGCTGGGCAGAAACTATGGCTACACCTTC

clone size: NA
D gene: NA
J gene: TRBJ1-1
V gene: TRBV5-1
CDR3 protein: CASRSQGNTEAFF
CDR3 DNA: TGCGCCAGCAGAAGCCAGGGAAACACTGAAGCTTTCTTT

clone size: once
D gene: NA
J gene: TRBJ2-4
V gene: TRBV13
CDR3 protein: CASSVYRGGGNIQYF
CDR3 DNA: TGTGCCAGCAGCGTATACAGGGGCGGGGGGAACATTCAGTACTTC

clone size: NA
D gene: NA
J gene: TRBJ1-3
V gene: TRBV11-3
CDR3 protein: CASSVPGLSPEGNTIYF
CDR3 DNA: TGTGCCAGCAGCGTTCCGGGACTGTCCCCGGAGGGAAACACCATATATTTT

clone size: few
D gene: NA
J gene: TRBJ1-5
V gene: TRBV6-5
CDR3 protein: CASSYSRQSGNQPQHF
CDR3 DNA: TGTGCCAGCAGTTACTCGAGACAGTCGGGCAATCAGCCCCAGCATTTT

clone size: NA
D gene: NA
J gene: TRBJ1-5
V gene: TRBV2
CDR3 protein: CASSRVGSGQPQHF
CDR3 DNA: TGTGCCAGCAGTCGGGTCGGGAGTGGTCAGCCCCAGCATTTT

clone size: NA
D gene: NA
J gene: TRBJ2-3
V gene: TRBV4-1
CDR3 protein: CASSQVQSRHDTQYF
CDR3 DNA: TGCGCCAGCAGCCAAGTACAGTCCCGCCACGATACGCAGTATTTT

clone size: NA
D gene: NA
J gene: TRBJ1-6
V gene: TRBV2
CDR3 protein: CASSRGNSPLHF
CDR3 DNA: TGTGCCAGCAGTCGAGGGAATTCACCCCTCCACTTT

clone size: NA
D gene: TRBD1
J gene: TRBJ1-6
V gene: TRBV28
CDR3 protein: CASSLLGQGSSPLHF
CDR3 DNA: TGTGCCAGCAGTTTACTGGGACAGGGGAGTTCACCCCTCCACTTT

clone size: NA
D gene: NA
J gene: TRBJ2-7
V gene: TRBV6-5
CDR3 protein: CASSYSRPGPYEQYF
CDR3 DNA: TGTGCCAGCAGTTACTCGAGACCGGGGCCCTACGAGCAGTACTTC

clone size: NA
D gene: TRBD1
J gene: TRBJ2-3
V gene: TRBV19
CDR3 protein: CASSIQAGGTDTQYF
CDR3 DNA: TGTGCCAGTAGTATTCAGGCAGGGGGTACAGATACGCAGTATTTT

clone size: NA
D gene: NA
J gene: TRBJ2-3
V gene: TRBV7-3
CDR3 protein: CASSLVGTPTDTQYF
CDR3 DNA: TGTGCCAGCAGCTTGGTCGGGACCCCCACAGATACGCAGTATTTT

clone size: NA
D gene: TRBD1
J gene: TRBJ1-4
V gene: TRBV5-6
CDR3 protein: CASSFRTGANEKLFF
CDR3 DNA: TGTGCCAGCAGCTTCAGGACAGGGGCAAATGAAAAACTGTTTTTT

clone size: NA
D gene: NA
J gene: TRBJ1-6
V gene: TRBV7-3
CDR3 protein: CASSPGTNSPLHF
CDR3 DNA: TGTGCCAGCAGCCCCGGGACAAACTCACCCCTCCACTTT

clone size: NA
D gene: TRBD1
J gene: TRBJ1-4
V gene: TRBV30
CDR3 protein: CAWSRGLANEKLFF
CDR3 DNA: TGTGCCTGGAGTAGGGGGCTGGCTAATGAAAAACTGTTTTTT